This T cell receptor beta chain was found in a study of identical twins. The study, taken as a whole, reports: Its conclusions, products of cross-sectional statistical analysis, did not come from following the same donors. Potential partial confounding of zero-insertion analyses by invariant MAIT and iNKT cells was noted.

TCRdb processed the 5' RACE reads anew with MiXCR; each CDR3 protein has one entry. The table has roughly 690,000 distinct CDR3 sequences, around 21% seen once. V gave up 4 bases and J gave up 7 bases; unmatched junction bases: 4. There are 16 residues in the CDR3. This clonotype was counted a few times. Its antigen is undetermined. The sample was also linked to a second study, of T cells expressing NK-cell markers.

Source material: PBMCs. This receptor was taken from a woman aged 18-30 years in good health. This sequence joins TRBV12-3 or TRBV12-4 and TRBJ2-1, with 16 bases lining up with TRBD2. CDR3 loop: CASSSGTSGRANEQFF. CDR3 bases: TGTGCCAGCAGTTCCGGGACTAGCGGGAGGGCAAATGAGCAGTTCTTC.